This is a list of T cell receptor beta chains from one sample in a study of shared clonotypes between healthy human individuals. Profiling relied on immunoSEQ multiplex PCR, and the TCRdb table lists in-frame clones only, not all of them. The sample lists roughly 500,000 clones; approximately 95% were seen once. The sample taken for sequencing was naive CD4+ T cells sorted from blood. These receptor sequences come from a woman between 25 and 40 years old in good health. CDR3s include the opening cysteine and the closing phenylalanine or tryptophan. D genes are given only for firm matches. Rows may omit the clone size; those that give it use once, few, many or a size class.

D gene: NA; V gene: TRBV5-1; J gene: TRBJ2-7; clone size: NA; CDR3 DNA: TGCGCCAGCAGCTTGGAGTCAGAACCCTACGAGCAGTACTTC; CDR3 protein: CASSLESEPYEQYF
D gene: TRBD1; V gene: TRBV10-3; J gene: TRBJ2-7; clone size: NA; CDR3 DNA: TGTGCCATCAGCGCCGGGACAGGGCCCTACGAGCAGTACTTC; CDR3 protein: CAISAGTGPYEQYF
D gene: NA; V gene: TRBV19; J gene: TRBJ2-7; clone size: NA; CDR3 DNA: TGTGCCAGTAGTATGGTAGGGCAGGGTGGCTACGAGCAGTACTTC; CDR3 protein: CASSMVGQGGYEQYF
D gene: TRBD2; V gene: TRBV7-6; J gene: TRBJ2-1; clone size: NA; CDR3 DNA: TGTGCCAGCAGCACCAGAGCGGCTAGCGGGATGAATGAGCAGTTCTTC; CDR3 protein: CASSTRAASGMNEQFF
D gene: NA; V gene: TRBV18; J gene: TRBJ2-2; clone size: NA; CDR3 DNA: TGTGCCAGCTCACCACCGTTAGGGTCCCGCCAGGGTGACACCGGGGAGCTGTTTTTT; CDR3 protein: CASSPPLGSRQGDTGELFF
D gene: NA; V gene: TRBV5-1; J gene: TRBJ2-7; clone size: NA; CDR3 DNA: TGCGCCAGCAGCGGCGGAGCACAGGGCGCCAACGAGCAGTACTTC; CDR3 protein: CASSGGAQGANEQYF
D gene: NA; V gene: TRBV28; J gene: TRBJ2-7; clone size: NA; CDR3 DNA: TGTGCCAGCAGTCCCCTCAGGGACTCCTACGAGCAGTACTTC; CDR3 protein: CASSPLRDSYEQYF
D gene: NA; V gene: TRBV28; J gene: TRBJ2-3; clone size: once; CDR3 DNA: TGTGCCAGCAGTTCAGTGTCGGATACGCAGTATTTT; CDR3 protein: CASSSVSDTQYF
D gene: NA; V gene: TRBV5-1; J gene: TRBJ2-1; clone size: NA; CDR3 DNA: TGCGCCAGCAAAGGTGAGAATTTGGATGAGCAGTTCTTC; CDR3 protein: CASKGENLDEQFF
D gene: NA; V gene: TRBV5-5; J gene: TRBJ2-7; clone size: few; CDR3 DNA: TGTGCCAGCAGCTTGGGGTTTTACGAGCAGTACTTC; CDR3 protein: CASSLGFYEQYF
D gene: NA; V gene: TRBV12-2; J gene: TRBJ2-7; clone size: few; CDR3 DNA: TGTGCAAGTCCGGAGGGCCGCGAGCAGTACTTC; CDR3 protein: CASPEGREQYF
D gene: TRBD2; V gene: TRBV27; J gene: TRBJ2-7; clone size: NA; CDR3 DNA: TGTGCCAGTTGGACTAGCGGGAGGGACGAGCAGTACTTC; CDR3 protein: CASWTSGRDEQYF
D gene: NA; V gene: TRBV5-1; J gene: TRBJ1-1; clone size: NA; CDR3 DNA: TGCGCCAGCAGCTTGATCAGCATACTCAACGCTGAAGCTTTCTTT; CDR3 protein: CASSLISILNAEAFF
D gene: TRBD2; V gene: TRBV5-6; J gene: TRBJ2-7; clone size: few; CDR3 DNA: TGTGCCAGCAGCTTAGCGGGAGGGTTCTACGAGCAGTACTTC; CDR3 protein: CASSLAGGFYEQYF
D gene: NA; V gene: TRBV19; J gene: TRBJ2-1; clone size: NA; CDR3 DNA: TGTGCCAGTACCCCGGGACAACCCTACAATGAGCAGTTCTTC; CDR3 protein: CASTPGQPYNEQFF
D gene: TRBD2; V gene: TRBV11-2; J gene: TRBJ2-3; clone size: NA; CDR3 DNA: TGTGCCAGCAGCTGGACTAGCAGCTCTAGCACAGATACGCAGTATTTT; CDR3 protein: CASSWTSSSSTDTQYF
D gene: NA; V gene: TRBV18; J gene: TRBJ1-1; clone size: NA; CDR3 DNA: TGTGCCAGCTCACCGGGTTCGAACACTGAAGCTTTCTTT; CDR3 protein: CASSPGSNTEAFF
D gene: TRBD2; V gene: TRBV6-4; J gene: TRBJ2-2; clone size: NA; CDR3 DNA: TGTGCCAGCAGCCCCCGGACTAGCGGGAGGGCCCCCACCGGGGAGCTGTTTTTT; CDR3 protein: CASSPRTSGRAPTGELFF
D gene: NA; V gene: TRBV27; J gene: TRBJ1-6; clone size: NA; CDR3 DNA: TGTGCCAGCAGCCGCCGGGAGAATTCACCCCTCCACTTT; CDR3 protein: CASSRRENSPLHF
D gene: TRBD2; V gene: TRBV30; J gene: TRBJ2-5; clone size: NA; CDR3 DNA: TGTGCCTGGAGCGGGACTAGCGGGCTAGGGCAGTACTTC; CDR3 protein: CAWSGTSGLGQYF
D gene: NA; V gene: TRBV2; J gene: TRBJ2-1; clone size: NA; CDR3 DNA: TGTGCCAGCGCGGGACCCTTAGGAGGCGAGCAGTTCTTC; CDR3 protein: CASAGPLGGEQFF
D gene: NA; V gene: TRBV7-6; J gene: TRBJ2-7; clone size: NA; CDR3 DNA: TGTGCCAGCAGATCTGAGCAGTACTTC; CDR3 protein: CASRSEQYF
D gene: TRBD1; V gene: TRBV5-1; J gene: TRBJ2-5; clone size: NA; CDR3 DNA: TGCGCCAGCAGCCCGGACAGGGGACAAGAGACCCAGTACTTC; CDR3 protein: CASSPDRGQETQYF
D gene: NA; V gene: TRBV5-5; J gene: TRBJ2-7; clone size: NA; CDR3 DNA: TGTGCCAGCAGCTTGACAGTCGAGAGGTCCTACGAGCAGTACTTC; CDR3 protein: CASSLTVERSYEQYF
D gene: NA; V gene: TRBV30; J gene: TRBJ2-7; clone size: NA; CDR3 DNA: TGTGCCTGGAGTGTCGGGTCCTACGAGCAGTACTTC; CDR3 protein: CAWSVGSYEQYF
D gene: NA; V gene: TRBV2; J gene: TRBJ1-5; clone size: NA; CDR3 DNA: TGTGCCAGCAGTGAAGTGGACACGAATCAGCCCCAGCATTTT; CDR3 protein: CASSEVDTNQPQHF
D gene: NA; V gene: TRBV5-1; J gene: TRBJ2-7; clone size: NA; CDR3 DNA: TGCGCCAGCAGCTTGGGACTGACCCGAGACGTCTACGAGCAGTACTTC; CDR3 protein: CASSLGLTRDVYEQYF
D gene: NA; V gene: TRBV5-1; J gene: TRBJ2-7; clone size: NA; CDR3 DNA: TGCGCCAGCAGCTTGGACCGGAACGAGCAGTACTTC; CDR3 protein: CASSLDRNEQYF
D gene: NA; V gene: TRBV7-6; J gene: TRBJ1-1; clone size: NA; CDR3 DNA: TGTGCCAGCAGCCAACGGGACGGCAGGACCATGAACACTGAAGCTTTCTTT; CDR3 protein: CASSQRDGRTMNTEAFF
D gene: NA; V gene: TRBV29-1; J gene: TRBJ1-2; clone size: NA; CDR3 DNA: TGCAGCGCCGAAGGCAGGCTCTATGGCTACACCTTC; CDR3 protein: CSAEGRLYGYTF
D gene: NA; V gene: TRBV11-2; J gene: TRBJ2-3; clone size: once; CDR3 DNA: TGTGCCAGCAGCTCCCGGGACCACACAGATACGCAGTATTTT; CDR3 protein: CASSSRDHTDTQYF
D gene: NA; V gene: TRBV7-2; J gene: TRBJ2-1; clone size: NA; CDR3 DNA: TGTGCCAGCAGGGACTACAATGAGCAGTTCTTC; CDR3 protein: CASRDYNEQFF
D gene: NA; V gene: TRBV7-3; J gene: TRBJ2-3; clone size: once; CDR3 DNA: TGTGCCAGCAGTCCCCCGGAGACAGATACGCAGTATTTT; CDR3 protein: CASSPPETDTQYF
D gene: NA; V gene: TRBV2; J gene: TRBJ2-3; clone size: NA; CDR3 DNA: TGTGCCAGCAGTGAAACCCTAGCTAGCACAGATACGCAGTATTTT; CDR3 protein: CASSETLASTDTQYF
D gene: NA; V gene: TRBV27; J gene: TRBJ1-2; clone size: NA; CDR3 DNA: TGTGCCAGCAGTTTATCCACAGTAGCCAGTGGCTACACCTTC; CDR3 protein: CASSLSTVASGYTF
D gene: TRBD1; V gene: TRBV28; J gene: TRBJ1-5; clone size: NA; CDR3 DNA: TGTGCCAGTGACAGGGGTTATCAGCCCCAGCATTTT; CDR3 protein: CASDRGYQPQHF
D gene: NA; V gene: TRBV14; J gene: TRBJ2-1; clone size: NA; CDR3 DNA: TGTGCCAGCAGTAGACTAGGGGCCTACAATGAGCAGTTCTTC; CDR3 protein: CASSRLGAYNEQFF
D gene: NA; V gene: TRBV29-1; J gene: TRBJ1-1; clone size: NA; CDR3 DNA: TGCAGCGTGGGACCTACCCTAAAGGTGGTCTTT; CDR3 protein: CSVGPTLKVVF
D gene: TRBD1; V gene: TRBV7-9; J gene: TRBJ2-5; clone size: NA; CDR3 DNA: TGTGCCAGCAGCTCAGACAGGGGGCTGGAGACCCAGTACTTC; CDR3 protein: CASSSDRGLETQYF
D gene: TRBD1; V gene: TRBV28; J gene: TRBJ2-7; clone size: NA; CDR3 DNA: TGTGCCAGCAGTTGGAGTGGGACAGGGCGGCGCGAGCAGTACTTC; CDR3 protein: CASSWSGTGRREQYF
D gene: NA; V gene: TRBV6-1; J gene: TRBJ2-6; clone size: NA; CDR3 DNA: TGTGCCAGCAGTGATCGCTCTGGGGCCAACGTCCTGACTTTC; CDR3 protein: CASSDRSGANVLTF
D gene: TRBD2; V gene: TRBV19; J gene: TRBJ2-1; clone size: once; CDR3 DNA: TGTGCCAGTAGTATAAATCGGGGGGAGGGGAGCTCCTACAATGAGCAGTTCTTC; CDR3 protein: CASSINRGEGSSYNEQFF
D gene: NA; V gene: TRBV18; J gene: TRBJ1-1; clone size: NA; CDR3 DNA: TGTGCCAGCTCACCGAAAGCAGGGGCTGGGACTGAAGCTTTCTTT; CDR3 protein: CASSPKAGAGTEAFF
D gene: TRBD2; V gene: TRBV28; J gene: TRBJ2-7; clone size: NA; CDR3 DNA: TGTGCCAGCACCAGAGGGACTAGCTACGAGCAGTACTTC; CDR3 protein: CASTRGTSYEQYF
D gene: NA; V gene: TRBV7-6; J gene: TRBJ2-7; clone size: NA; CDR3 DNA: TGTGCCAGCAGCCATGCCTACGAGCAGTACTTC; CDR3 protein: CASSHAYEQYF
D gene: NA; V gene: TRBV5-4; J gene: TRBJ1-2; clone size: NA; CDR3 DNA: TGTGCCAGCAGCTTCGAGTCTTTCGAGAGCTACACCTTC; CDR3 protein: CASSFESFESYTF
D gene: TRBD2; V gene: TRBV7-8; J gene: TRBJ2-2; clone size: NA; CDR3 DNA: TGTGCCAGCAGCCTCGGGGTACTAGCGGGAGGAGACACCGGGGAGCTGTTTTTT; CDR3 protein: CASSLGVLAGGDTGELFF
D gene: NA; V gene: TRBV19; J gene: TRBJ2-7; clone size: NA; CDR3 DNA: TGTGCCAGTAGTCCTACCCGGGGTAGCACGTACGAGCAGTACTTC; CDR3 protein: CASSPTRGSTYEQYF
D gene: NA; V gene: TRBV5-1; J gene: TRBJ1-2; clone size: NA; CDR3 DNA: TGCGCCAGCAGCTTGGACGTAGGGGGCTACACCTTC; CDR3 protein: CASSLDVGGYTF
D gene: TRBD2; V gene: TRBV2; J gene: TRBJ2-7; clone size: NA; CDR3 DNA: TGTGCCAGCAGCCCGACTAGCGGTAGCTCCTACGAGCAGTACTTC; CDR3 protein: CASSPTSGSSYEQYF
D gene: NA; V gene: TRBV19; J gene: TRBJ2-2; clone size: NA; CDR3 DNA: TGTGCCAGTCTACCGCCCCTCCCTTTTAGCGGCAACACCGGGGAGCTGTTTTTT; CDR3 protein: CASLPPLPFSGNTGELFF
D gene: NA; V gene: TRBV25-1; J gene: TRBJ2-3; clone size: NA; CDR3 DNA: TGTGCCAGCAGCGGACCCTCTAAATGGGATACGCAGTATTTT; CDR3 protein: CASSGPSKWDTQYF
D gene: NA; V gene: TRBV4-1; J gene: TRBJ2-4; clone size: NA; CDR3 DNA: TGCGCCAGCAGCGAACACGTCGTTGTGAGCGGTCTAGCCAAAAACATTCAGTACTTC; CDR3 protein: CASSEHVVVSGLAKNIQYF
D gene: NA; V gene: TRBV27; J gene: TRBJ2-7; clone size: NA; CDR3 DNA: TGTGCCAGCAGCCCAGAGGGGGTAGTCCTCGAGCAGTACTTC; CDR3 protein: CASSPEGVVLEQYF
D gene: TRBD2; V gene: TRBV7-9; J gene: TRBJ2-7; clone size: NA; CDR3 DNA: TGTGCCAGCAGCCGACTAGCGGACATCCACGAGCAGTACTTC; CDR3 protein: CASSRLADIHEQYF
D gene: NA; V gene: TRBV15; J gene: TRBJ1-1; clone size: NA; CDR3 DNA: TGTGCCACCAGCAGAGCGGCCAGAATGAACACTGAAGCTTTCTTT; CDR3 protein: CATSRAARMNTEAFF
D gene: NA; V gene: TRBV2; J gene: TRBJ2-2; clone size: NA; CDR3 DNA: TGTGCCAGCAGTCTACTCACCGGGGAGCTGTTTTTT; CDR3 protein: CASSLLTGELFF